A single sample gave rise to the 27 T cell receptor beta chains below, sequenced in a study of long-term antiretroviral therapy in people with HIV. The assay used was immunoSEQ (version v3.0), run at survey level. Generated by immunoSEQ multiplex PCR, the TCRdb table keeps only in-frame clones and is missing some. This repertoire shows over 15,000 clones, about 81% found once; its top ten account for approximately 9.5%. Sequenced here: unsorted PBMCs, sampled 0.3 years after starting antiretroviral therapy. All receptors come from a man aged 18 to 30 with HIV.

The gene calls are TRBV10-1 and TRBJ2-1; 9 bases agree with TRBD2. Germline assignment: CDR1 WNHNN and CDR2 SYGVQD (reference sequence). The CDR3 is 14 amino acids. V was clipped by 3 bases and J by 4 bases; unmatched bases: 1. CDR3 nucleotides: TGCGCCAGCAGTGAAACTAGCGGGTACAATGAGCAGTTCTTC. Translating it yields CASSETSGYNEQFF.

The count of this clone is one. The rearrangement uses TRBV7-2 and TRBJ2-1, with 9 bases lining up with TRBD1. The V gene's germline CDR1 is SGHTA and CDR2 FQGNSA. The CDR3 consists of 15 residues. With 5 bases clipped from V and 6 bases from J, the junction kept 8 bases outside the gene matches. The CDR3 reads CASSLGDRDINEQFF. The CDR3 nucleotides read TGTGCCAGCAGCCTAGGGGACAGGGATATCAATGAGCAGTTCTTC.

The genes are TRBV7-6 and TRBJ2-7; 11 bases agree with TRBD2. CDR3 length equals 14 residues. V was pared by 2 bases and J by 6 bases, with 3 bases of the junction left unmatched. CDR1 is SGHVS and CDR2 is FNYEAQ in the germline V gene. The CDR3 spells CASSLPSGGLEQYF. CDR3 nucleotides: TGTGCCAGCAGCTTACCTAGCGGGGGGCTCGAGCAGTACTTC.

This chain joins TRBV5-1 and TRBJ2-1; D tentatively fits TRBD1 or TRBD2 (5 bases each). In germline, CDR1 is SGHRS, CDR2 YFSETQ. The CDR3 extends over 17 amino acids. V was cut by 3 bases and J by 3 bases, with 19 bases left in between. DNA of the CDR3: TGCGCCAGCAGCTGGGACGGAGAGAGGGATTTCTACAATGAGCAGTTCTTC. Its translation is CASSWDGERDFYNEQFF.

This clone turned up a few times. The chain has TRBV4-1 and TRBJ1-5; D unclear. The germline V gene has CDR1 MGHRA and CDR2 YSYEKL. The V end was cut by 1 base, the J end by 2 bases, with 9 bases between. The CDR3 sequence is 15 residues long. Written as DNA, the CDR3 is TGCGCCAGCAGCCAAGGGGTGTCAGGCAATCAGCCCCAGCATTTT. Amino acid sequence: CASSQGVSGNQPQHF.

The chain is built from TRBV19 and TRBJ2-6, with no clear D. Germline loops: CDR1 LNHDA, CDR2 SQIVND (reference sequence). V lost 3 bases, J lost 0 bases, and 9 bases lay in between. This CDR3 spans 16 amino acids. CDR3 protein: CASSIELGSGANVLTF. CDR3 nucleotides: TGTGCCAGTAGTATCGAGCTGGGCTCTGGGGCCAACGTCCTGACTTTC.

The CDR3 nucleotides read TGTGCCAGCTCCAGCGCGGTCGCCTATGGCTACACCTTC. Its protein product is CASSSAVAYGYTF. V is TRBV18 and J is TRBJ1-2; D call uncertain. This CDR3 is 13 amino acids long. From germline, CDR1 is KGHSH and CDR2 LQKENI. The germline V and J ends were trimmed by 6 bases and 4 bases, with 12 bases remaining between them.

The rearrangement uses TRBV7-9 and TRBJ1-4; no clear D gene. CDR1 SEHNR and CDR2 FQNEAQ come from the germline V gene (reference sequence). V lost 4 bases to trimming and J lost 12 bases, with 18 bases between them. CDR3 length equals 14 residues. The DNA for the CDR3 is TGTGCCAGCAGCTCCACACAAACCCCCTCGGAACTGTTTTTT. Translated: CASSSTQTPSELFF.

This chain joins TRBV7-3 and TRBJ2-1, with 7 bases aligning to TRBD2. Germline V gene lookup returns CDR1 SGHTA and CDR2 FQGTGA. V lost 6 bases, J lost 10 bases, and 6 bases stayed unmatched. This CDR3 has 12 amino acids. This CDR3 is CASSAGGWEQFF. The CDR3 bases are TGTGCCAGCAGTGCCGGGGGGTGGGAGCAGTTCTTC.

The chain joins TRBV7-9 to TRBJ2-2; 10 bases line up with TRBD1. The CDR3 runs to 16 residues. Germline CDR1 is SEHNR and CDR2 is FQNEAQ (reference sequence). The J segment lost 4 bases and the V segment lost 4 bases, leaving 6 bases of the junction unmatched. CDR3: CASSSTGTGVTGELFF. The CDR3 DNA reads as TGTGCCAGCAGCTCAACCGGGACAGGGGTCACCGGGGAGCTGTTTTTT. The entire variable domain, with the rest obtained from reference TRBV7-9 and TRBJ2-2, is as follows: DTGVSQNPRHKITKRGQNVTFRCDPISEHNRLYWYRQTLGQGPEFLTYFQNEAQLEKSRLLSDRFSAERPKGSFSTLEIQRTEQGDSAMYLCASSSTGTGVTGELFFGEGSRLTVL.

CDR3 loop: CASSPRGHNYSYEQYF. Here the CDR3 DNA reads TGTGCCAGCTCACCAAGGGGACACAATTACTCCTACGAGCAGTACTTC. This chain connects TRBV18 to TRBJ2-7, with a possible D match to TRBD1 (6 bases). V was clipped by 2 bases and J by 0 bases, with 14 bases between them. This CDR3 region has 16 residues. The germline gives CDR1 KGHSH, CDR2 LQKENI. Full variable domain (remainder filled in from reference TRBV18 and TRBJ2-7): NAGVMQNPRHLVRRRGQEARLRCSPMKGHSHVYWYRQLPEEGLKFMVYLQKENIIDESGMPKERFSAEFPKEGPSILRIQQVVRGDSAAYFCASSPRGHNYSYEQYFGPGTRLTVT.

The V and J genes are TRBV4-2 and TRBJ2-6; D is uncertain. The ends were cut back, 2 bases at V and 0 bases at J, with 8 bases in the middle. The germline CDR1 and CDR2 sequences are LGHNA and YNFKEQ. The CDR3 totals 16 residues. Here the CDR3 reads CASSQKKDSGANVLTF. The CDR3 coding sequence is TGTGCCAGCAGCCAAAAAAAAGACTCTGGGGCCAACGTCCTGACTTTC.

The CDR3 bases are TGTGCCAGCAGCGTGACCGGACAGTCAACTAATGAAAAACTGTTTTTT. Its protein product is CASSVTGQSTNEKLFF. The rearrangement uses TRBV9 and TRBJ1-4; D is perhaps TRBD1 (6 bases). The CDR3 consists of 16 residues. V gave up 2 bases and J gave up 0 bases, with 11 bases separating them. Germline CDR1 SGDLS, CDR2 YYNGEE.

The V call is TRBV5-4, the J call TRBJ2-1; either TRBD1 or TRBD2 may supply D (5 bases each). Between the trimmed V and J ends, which lost 2 bases and 10 bases, there was a span of 19 bases. The germline V gene encodes CDR1 SGHNT and CDR2 YYREEE (reference sequence). This CDR3 comprises 15 residues. CDR3 sequence: CASSFSGAQKREQFF. DNA of the CDR3: TGTGCCAGCAGCTTCTCCGGGGCCCAAAAACGGGAGCAGTTCTTC.

The chain is built from TRBV25-1 and TRBJ2-7, with 7 nucleotides matching TRBD1. V was pared by 5 bases and J by 6 bases, with 1 base of the junction left unmatched. This CDR3 contains 11 residues. CDR1 is MGHDK, CDR2 SYGVNS, per germline. The CDR3 region has the DNA TGTGCCAGCAGTTCAGGGGGCGAGCAGTACGTC. This gives the protein CASSSGGEQYV.

The DNA for the CDR3 is TGTGCCAGCAGTTACCCCGGGTCTTACATCCCTGAGCAGTTCTTC. This gives the protein CASSYPGSYIPEQFF. The chain carries TRBV6-5 and TRBJ2-1, with no clear D. V was pared by 2 bases and J by 9 bases, with 17 bases between. The CDR3 runs 15 residues. CDR1 and CDR2 from the germline V gene are MNHEY and SVGAGI.

V usage is TRBV2 and J usage is TRBJ1-2; D is unclear. Trimming left V 7 bases short and J 6 bases short, with 24 bases between. Germline CDR1 SNHLY, CDR2 FYNNEI. The CDR3 runs to 16 residues. CDR3 in amino acids: CASNQRVRVEADGYTF. CDR3 nucleotide sequence: TGTGCCAGCAATCAGCGGGTCCGGGTCGAGGCGGATGGCTACACCTTC.

This clone was observed a single time. The J gene is TRBJ2-2, the V gene TRBV18, with a tentative D call TRBD2 (6 bases). Germline V lookup: CDR1 KGHSH, CDR2 LQKENI. This CDR3 is built from 15 residues. Trimming shortened V by 6 bases and J by 4 bases, and 15 bases separated the two germline ends. The CDR3 DNA reads as TGTGCCAGCTCCCTCGGGACTCTCGGCACCGGGGAGCTGTTTTTT. Amino acid sequence: CASSLGTLGTGELFF. Supplemented by reference TRBV18 and TRBJ2-2, the full variable domain reads NAGVMQNPRHLVRRRGQEARLRCSPMKGHSHVYWYRQLPEEGLKFMVYLQKENIIDESGMPKERFSAEFPKEGPSILRIQQVVRGDSAAYFCASSLGTLGTGELFFGEGSRLTVL.

The chain joins TRBV9 to TRBJ2-5; D unclear. CDR1 is SGDLS and CDR2 is YYNGEE in the germline V gene. This CDR3 is 13 amino acids long. The ends were cut back, 0 bases at V and 1 base at J, with 4 bases in the middle. Here the CDR3 DNA reads TGTGCCAGCAGCGTAGCGGGCCAAGAGACCCAGTACTTC. Translation gives CASSVAGQETQYF.

V gene TRBV7-6 combines with J gene TRBJ1-4; D uncertain. The CDR3 totals 15 residues. Germline V gives CDR1 SGHVS, CDR2 FNYEAQ. Trimming removed 0 bases at V and 4 bases at J, with 9 bases between. CDR3 protein: CASSLAGSGNEKLFF. The DNA for the CDR3 is TGTGCCAGCAGCTTAGCTGGGAGTGGTAATGAAAAACTGTTTTTT.

The rearrangement joins TRBV7-2 to TRBJ1-1; no firm D call. Trimming took 3 bases from V and 4 from J, leaving 12 bases between them. Germline V lookup: CDR1 SGHTA, CDR2 FQGNSA. CDR3 length: 14 amino acids. CDR3 loop: CASSFLTGSTEAFF. CDR3 sequence (DNA): TGTGCCAGCAGCTTTCTTACCGGGAGCACTGAAGCTTTCTTT. Full variable domain (remainder filled in from reference TRBV7-2 and TRBJ1-1): GAGVSQSPSNKVTEKGKDVELRCDPISGHTALYWYRQSLGQGLEFLIYFQGNSAPDKSGLPSDRFSAERTGGSVSTLTIQRTQQEDSAVYLCASSFLTGSTEAFFGQGTRLTVV.

The chain joins TRBV6-1 to TRBJ2-5; 10 bases align to TRBD1. Germline trimming cut 1 base from V and 4 bases from J; bases unmatched to any gene: 0. The CDR3 consists of 14 residues. The germline V gene encodes CDR1 MNHNS and CDR2 SASEGT. This CDR3 reads CASSEGTGGETQYF. CDR3 sequence (DNA): TGTGCCAGCAGTGAAGGGACAGGGGGAGAGACCCAGTACTTC.

This clone was counted once. The chain recombines TRBV18 with TRBJ1-5; the D gene is possibly TRBD1 (5 bases). The CDR3 extends over 14 amino acids. The ends were cut back, 4 bases at V and 3 bases at J, with 10 bases in the middle. Germline CDR1 and CDR2: KGHSH and LQKENI. CDR3 sequence reads: CASSQDSYNQPQHF. The DNA of the CDR3 is TGTGCCAGCTCACAAGACAGCTACAATCAGCCCCAGCATTTT.

The chain combines TRBV7-8 with TRBJ2-1; 7 nucleotides agree with TRBD1. This CDR3 comprises 16 residues. The ends lost 2 bases at V and 2 bases at J; junction bases unmatched: 6. Germline V gives CDR1 SGHVS, CDR2 FQNEAQ. The CDR3 here is CASSLYRDSAYNEQFF. CDR3 bases: TGTGCCAGCAGCTTATATAGGGACAGTGCCTACAATGAGCAGTTCTTC.

V gene TRBV29-1 combines with J gene TRBJ2-7; TRBD2 agrees at 9 bases. Germline loops: CDR1 SQVTM, CDR2 ANQGSEA. There are 13 residues in the CDR3. The junction had 6 bases not matched to a gene; V was cut back by 6 bases and J by 3 bases. In DNA, the CDR3 is TGCAGCGTGGCGACTAGCGGACTCTACGAGCAGTACTTC. It encodes CSVATSGLYEQYF.

This chain links TRBV29-1 with TRBJ2-5; a possible D gene is TRBD1 (8 bases). V was shortened by 7 bases and J by 1 base, with 16 bases between the two germline ends. CDR1 is SQVTM, CDR2 ANQGSEA, per germline. The CDR3 consists of 14 residues. CDR3 sequence reads: CSATGEGGQETQYF. CDR3 DNA: TGCAGCGCGACAGGGGAGGGGGGCCAAGAGACCCAGTACTTC.

The chain is built from TRBV4-1 and TRBJ2-5, with D uncertain. This CDR3 contains 14 residues. Germline V lookup: CDR1 MGHRA, CDR2 YSYEKL. V was pared by 0 bases and J by 2 bases, with 7 bases between. The CDR3 bases are TGCGCCAGCAGCCAAGATCCAGCACAAGAGACCCAGTACTTC. Its protein is CASSQDPAQETQYF.